A single sample is the source of the 22 T cell receptor beta chains below, sequenced in a study of T cells in Graves' hyperthyroidism and ophthalmopathy. Amplification of TCR beta CDR3 regions was performed using RNA transcripts as template. With the HTBI primer set, the TCR CDR3 went through a first round of RT-PCR. One entry per CDR3 protein results from TCRdb running MiXCR on the multiplex PCR reads. Of over 500,000 distinct CDR3 sequences in the sample, 17% were seen once. Sample: blood. These receptors all stem from a woman aged 18-29 years with Graves' ophthalmopathy.

Ten or more counts support this clonotype. The chain has TRBV13 and TRBJ2-1; tentatively, D is TRBD1 (5 bases). The CDR3 is 14 amino acids. The V gene's germline CDR1 is PRHDT and CDR2 FYEKMQ (reference sequence). V lost 4 bases to trimming and J lost 6 bases, with 13 bases between them. CDR3 protein: CASSSRQKTNEQFF. The CDR3 DNA is TGTGCCAGCAGCTCTAGACAGAAAACCAATGAGCAGTTCTTC.

This clonotype was picked up one time. The chain joins TRBV20-1 to TRBJ1-2; TRBD1 agrees at 7 bases. The V and J ends lost 6 bases and 6 bases, in that order; junction bases with no gene match: 13. CDR3 length: 14 amino acids. CDR1 is DFQATT, CDR2 SNEGSKA, per germline (reference sequence). The CDR3 region is CSATTTGVLDGYTF. DNA for the CDR3: TGCAGTGCCACCACTACAGGGGTCCTCGATGGCTACACCTTC.

This chain joins TRBV7-9 and TRBJ1-6; the D gene is possibly TRBD1 (5 bases). V dropped 5 bases and J dropped 8 bases, with 16 bases sitting between them. The CDR3 covers 15 residues. Germline lookup yields CDR1 SEHNR and CDR2 FQNEAQ (reference sequence). CDR3 DNA sequence: TGTGCCAGCAGCCCCACTATTGGGGGAGATTCACCCCTCCACTTT. It encodes CASSPTIGGDSPLHF.

At least ten counts were recorded for this clonotype. V and J are TRBV5-1 and TRBJ1-2; TRBD1 is a possible D gene (5 bases). The CDR3 covers 14 residues. CDR1 and CDR2 from the germline V gene are SGHRS and YFSETQ. V was shortened by 2 bases and J by 1 base, with 9 bases between the two germline ends. The CDR3 DNA reads as TGCGCCAGCAGCTTAGTCGACAGTAACTATGGCTACACCTTC. As protein: CASSLVDSNYGYTF. The full variable domain, rest sourced from reference TRBV5-1 and TRBJ1-2, is KAGVTQTPRYLIKTRGQQVTLSCSPISGHRSVSWYQQTPGQGLQFLFEYFSETQRNKGNFPGRFSGRQFSNSRSEMNVSTLELGDSALYLCASSLVDSNYGYTFGSGTRLTVV.

The chain couples TRBV7-9 to TRBJ1-2; 9 nucleotides line up with TRBD1. The CDR3 spans 19 residues. Germline values: CDR1 SEHNR, CDR2 FQNEAQ (reference sequence). The V segment lost 0 bases and the J segment 1 base; nucleotides outside the gene matches: 12. This CDR3 is CASSLAVLGTGTSNYGYTF. In DNA, the CDR3 is TGTGCCAGCAGCTTAGCAGTTCTAGGGACAGGGACGAGTAACTATGGCTACACCTTC. The variable domain in full, with the rest retrieved from reference TRBV7-9 and TRBJ1-2, is DTGVSQNPRHKITKRGQNVTFRCDPISEHNRLYWYRQTLGQGPEFLTYFQNEAQLEKSRLLSDRFSAERPKGSFSTLEIQRTEQGDSAMYLCASSLAVLGTGTSNYGYTFGSGTRLTVV.

Ten or more counts support this clonotype. This chain connects TRBV28 to TRBJ2-1; D may correspond to TRBD1 or TRBD2 (5 bases each). Trimming took off 3 bases at V and 0 bases at J, with 12 bases between the two ends. The CDR3 contains 16 residues. CDR1 is MDHEN and CDR2 is SYDVKM in the germline V gene. The CDR3: CASSFEGFRSYNEQFF. CDR3 coding DNA: TGTGCCAGCAGTTTCGAGGGGTTCCGCTCCTACAATGAGCAGTTCTTC.

This clonotype has a count of ten or more. This sequence joins TRBV28 and TRBJ2-7; TRBD2 agrees at 10 bases. Germline loops: CDR1 MDHEN, CDR2 SYDVKM. This CDR3 comprises 16 residues. Losses at the gene ends were 6 bases for V and 4 bases for J; bases not matched to a gene: 12. This chain's CDR3 is CASSLHLAGALYEQYF. The CDR3 nucleotides read TGTGCCAGCAGCTTACATCTAGCGGGAGCACTTTACGAGCAGTACTTC.

This clonotype was seen a handful of times. V usage is TRBV5-1 and J usage is TRBJ2-7; D gene uncertain. From germline, CDR1 is SGHRS and CDR2 YFSETQ. V lost 0 bases and J 2 bases, leaving 9 bases between the germline ends. The CDR3 has 14 amino acids. CDR3 DNA sequence: TGCGCCAGCAGCTTGGCCCTGGGTACCTACGAGCAGTACTTC. It translates to CASSLALGTYEQYF.

In this sample, this clonotype turned up a few times. The chain joins TRBV12-3 or TRBV12-4 to TRBJ2-3; D remains unclear. This CDR3 comprises 13 residues. The V end was cut by 3 bases, the J end by 4 bases, with 8 bases between. The CDR3 coding sequence is TGTGCCAGCAGTTTTGGTGGGGCAGATACGCAGTATTTT. Residues: CASSFGGADTQYF.

As for this clonotype: The junction does not match germline at one end; this may be a read error. The chain is built from TRBV11-1 and TRBJ2-1; 11 positions match TRBD2. Germline values: CDR1 SGHAT, CDR2 FQDESV (reference sequence). The CDR3 runs to 20 residues. As DNA, the CDR3 is TGTGCCGGCAGCCAAGTACTCCTAGCGGGAGGCCCAAGTTACTACAATGAGCAGTTCTTC. Amino acid sequence: CAGSQVLLAGGPSYYNEQFF.

This clonotype has just a few counts. The chain carries TRBV9 and TRBJ2-2, with 8 positions matching TRBD2. The CDR3 has 17 residues. Trimming cost V 3 bases and J 6 bases; bases outside gene matches: 13. Germline-derived CDR1 and CDR2 are SGDLS and YYNGEE. The CDR3 loop reads CASSGSVAGGWSGELFF. The CDR3 DNA reads TGTGCCAGCAGCGGCTCTGTCGCGGGAGGTTGGTCCGGGGAGCTGTTTTTT.

In its sample, this clonotype was seen many times. The genes are TRBV28 and TRBJ2-7, with 7 bases aligning to TRBD1. With V trimmed by 7 bases and J by 3 bases, 6 bases remained unmatched. Germline lookup yields CDR1 MDHEN and CDR2 SYDVKM. CDR3 length: 13 residues. The chain's CDR3 is CASTRQGYYEQYF. The CDR3 nucleotides are TGTGCCAGCACACGACAGGGCTACTACGAGCAGTACTTC.

This clonotype was picked up many times. V and J are TRBV3-1 and TRBJ1-2; D not resolved. CDR1 and CDR2 (germline): LGHDT, YNNKEL (reference sequence). The CDR3 is made up of 14 amino acids. Between the trimmed V and J ends, which lost 4 bases and 3 bases, there was a span of 12 bases. The CDR3 bases are TGTGCCAGCAGCCCCGTAGGGCAGGACTATGGCTACACCTTC. It codes for CASSPVGQDYGYTF.

The sample holds a few counts of this clonotype. The chain has TRBV10-3 and TRBJ1-3; no definite D call. The CDR3 consists of 14 residues. Trimming pared 4 bases from V and 1 base from J, leaving 8 bases between. The germline gives CDR1 ENHRY, CDR2 SYGVKD. Written as DNA, the CDR3 is TGTGCCATCAGTGTAAGGGAATCTGGAAACACCATATATTTT. Protein: CAISVRESGNTIYF.

This clonotype was detected only a few times. This chain links TRBV20-1 with TRBJ2-7, with TRBD1 as a possible D gene (7 bases). The CDR3 extends over 12 amino acids. Germline values: CDR1 DFQATT, CDR2 SNEGSKA (reference sequence). The germline V and J ends were trimmed by 6 bases and 4 bases, with 13 bases remaining between them. CDR3 loop: CSAGQEGYEQYF. CDR3 bases: TGCAGTGCCGGACAGGAGGGGTACGAGCAGTACTTC.

Ten or more counts support this clonotype. This chain uses TRBV3-1 with TRBJ1-2; TRBD1 might be the D (5 bases). Per the germline V gene, CDR1 is LGHDT and CDR2 is YNNKEL (reference sequence). Trimming took off 4 bases at V and 4 bases at J, with 10 bases between the two ends. This CDR3 spans 13 amino acids. CDR3: CASSPGTLYGYTF. The CDR3, as DNA: TGTGCCAGCAGCCCAGGGACCCTCTATGGCTACACCTTC.

The V and J genes are TRBV24-1 and TRBJ1-5; 7 bases match TRBD1. In germline, CDR1 is KGHDR, CDR2 SFDVKD. The CDR3 is 16 residues long. After removal of 9 bases from V and 3 bases from J, the junction contained 13 bases not matched to a gene. The chain's CDR3 is CATYQAQQGYNQPQHF. The CDR3 bases are TGTGCCACCTATCAAGCCCAACAGGGGTACAATCAGCCCCAGCATTTT.

This clonotype was counted at least ten times. The chain combines TRBV7-2 with TRBJ2-1, with 8 bases matching TRBD2. The CDR3 has 18 amino acids. Germline V gene data show CDR1 as SGHTA and CDR2 as FQGNSA. After removal of 6 bases from V and 7 bases from J, the junction contained 20 bases not matched to a gene. For the CDR3, the DNA is TGTGCCAGCAGTCTTAGGGCGACGGGGGGGGGATTTGGGAATGAGCAGTTCTTC. The encoded protein is CASSLRATGGGFGNEQFF.

This clonotype was counted a few times. The gene calls are TRBV9 and TRBJ2-1, with D perhaps assigned TRBD1 or TRBD2 (6 bases each). With 4 bases removed from V and 5 bases from J, the gap between germline ends came to 10 bases. This CDR3 has 13 amino acids. CDR1 SGDLS and CDR2 YYNGEE come from the germline V gene. CDR3 DNA: TGTGCCAGCAGCACAGGGAGGAACAATGAGCAGTTCTTC. It is translated as CASSTGRNNEQFF.

V usage is TRBV5-5 and J usage is TRBJ2-1, with D possibly being TRBD1 or TRBD2 (7 bases each). Germline V lookup: CDR1 SGHKS, CDR2 YYEKEE (reference sequence). V was pared by 2 bases and J by 9 bases, with 18 bases between. The CDR3 is 15 amino acids. The CDR3 DNA reads as TGTGCCAGCAGCTTCGGACTGGGAGGGGGCGGTGAGCAGTTCTTC. Translating it yields CASSFGLGGGGEQFF.

This clonotype was counted only a few times. V and J are TRBV5-6 and TRBJ1-1; TRBD1 is a possible D gene (5 bases). CDR3 size: 14 residues. Germline V CDR1 and CDR2: SGHDT, YYEEEE. Trimming removed 4 bases at V and 4 bases at J, with 14 bases between. The CDR3: CASSLSRVVTEAFF. The CDR3, as DNA: TGTGCCAGCAGCCTTAGCAGGGTAGTCACTGAAGCTTTCTTT.

V is TRBV19 and J is TRBJ2-1, with 7 bases fitting TRBD1. V shed 5 bases, J shed 11 bases, and the junction held 9 bases outside the gene matches. There are 13 residues in the CDR3. Germline CDR1 LNHDA, CDR2 SQIVND (reference sequence). The CDR3: CASSFGQAGKQFF. DNA of the CDR3: TGTGCCAGTAGTTTCGGACAGGCTGGTAAGCAGTTCTTC.